The present T cell receptor beta chain was sequenced within a study of T-cell reconstitution after alpha-beta-depleted transplantation in children. The CDR3 length is 16 residues. Trimming removed 3 bases at V and 0 bases at J, with 15 bases between. Germline V gene data show CDR1 as LGHNA and CDR2 as YNFKEQ. Preparation of the TCRbeta library used unique molecular identifiers. TCRdb reprocessed the PCR reads with MiXCR, giving one entry per CDR3 protein. The data hold about 70,000 distinct CDR3 sequences, with about a tenth observed a single time. This clonotype showed up many times. The rearrangement uses TRBV4-2 and TRBJ2-7, with D possibly TRBD2 on 7 matching bases. The specimen was PBMCs, collected before TCRalphabeta/CD19-depleted stem cell transplant. The sequence was collected from a boy aged 10-17 years with acute myeloid leukemia, due to receive a stem cell transplant. CDR3 DNA: TGTGCCAGCAGCCATGGGGGGGCCCAAAGCTCCTACGAGCAGTACTTC. Its translation is CASSHGGAQSSYEQYF.